The 10 T cell receptor beta chains below were found in one sample sequenced in a study of blood T cell repertoires in COVID-19 (dated by TCRdb to about 2020). Libraries were made using the immunoSEQ multiplex PCR assay. TCRdb mirrors the immuneACCESS table, restricted to in-frame sequences. Some clones are absent from its copies; in checked studies, under half trace to an unresolved V gene, and the reason for the others is unknown. This sample gives tens of thousands of clones in total; 88% of them show up just once. 7.3% of the sample lies in the top ten. The sequenced sample consisted of peripheral blood. Source of these receptors: a man aged 70 or older with acute or convalescent COVID-19.

The chain carries TRBV19 and TRBJ2-1; D unresolved. V was cut by 0 bases and J by 7 bases, with 7 bases left in between. The CDR3 is 13 amino acids. Germline V gene sequence: CDR1 LNHDA, CDR2 SQIVND (reference sequence). The CDR3 here is CASSIDGANEQFF. CDR3 nucleotides: TGTGCCAGTAGTATAGATGGAGCAAATGAGCAGTTCTTC.

The chain links TRBV6-5 to TRBJ2-3; no clear D. Trimming left V 2 bases short and J 2 bases short, with 11 bases between. The CDR3 loop spans 15 amino acids. The germline CDR1 and CDR2 sequences are MNHEY and SVGAGI. The CDR3 region is CASSYGLTLTDTQYF. The CDR3 DNA follows: TGTGCCAGCAGTTACGGGCTAACCCTCACAGATACGCAGTATTTT.

The chain joins TRBV9 to TRBJ1-5, with D unresolved. Germline-derived CDR1 and CDR2 are SGDLS and YYNGEE. V was clipped by 1 base and J by 5 bases, with 7 bases between them. The CDR3 has 13 amino acids. The CDR3 coding sequence is TGTGCCAGCAGCGTAAGCCCTTATCAGCCCCAGCATTTT. Its protein is CASSVSPYQPQHF.

The chain is built from TRBV18 and TRBJ2-5, with D perhaps TRBD1 (6 bases). The CDR3 extends over 15 amino acids. The ends were cut back, 6 bases at V and 5 bases at J, with 19 bases in the middle. The germline CDR1 and CDR2 sequences are KGHSH and LQKENI. This CDR3 reads CASSPSSTGPETQYF. The CDR3, as DNA: TGTGCCAGCTCCCCTAGTTCGACAGGCCCGGAGACCCAGTACTTC.

This chain connects TRBV7-2 to TRBJ1-2, with 9 bases identical to TRBD1. The CDR3 extends over 13 amino acids. CDR1 is SGHTA and CDR2 is FQGNSA in the germline V gene. The trim removed 4 bases at V and 8 bases at J, leaving 5 bases unmatched. The CDR3 loop reads CASSWVGQGGYTF. The CDR3 region has the DNA TGTGCCAGCAGCTGGGTGGGACAGGGAGGCTACACCTTC.

The J gene is TRBJ2-2, the V gene TRBV12-3 or TRBV12-4, with unresolved D. The V end lost 5 bases, the J end lost 3 bases, and 7 bases lay between the germline ends. This CDR3 comprises 13 residues. The CDR3 sequence: CASSRDYTGELFF. In nucleotides, the CDR3 is TGTGCCAGCAGTCGCGACTACACCGGGGAGCTGTTTTTT.

The J gene is TRBJ2-2, the V gene TRBV11-2; the match to TRBD2 covers 8 bases. V shed 3 bases and J 4 bases; nucleotides not matched to a gene: 7. CDR3 size: 16 residues. Germline values: CDR1 SGHAT, CDR2 FQNNGV. The CDR3 nucleotides are TGTGCCAGCAGCTTGAGACTAGCGAGTGGCACCGGGGAGCTGTTTTTT. Translation: CASSLRLASGTGELFF.

The chain has TRBV6-2 or TRBV6-3 and TRBJ1-4; D is perhaps TRBD1 (6 bases). This CDR3 is 16 amino acids long. CDR1 MNHEY and CDR2 SVGEGT come from the germline V gene. V was shortened by 6 bases and J by 3 bases, with 17 bases between the two germline ends. The CDR3 nucleotides are TGTGCCAGCAGCAACAGGGTTTGGCAAGCTAATGAAAAACTGTTTTTT. This gives the protein CASSNRVWQANEKLFF.

J is TRBJ2-7 and V is TRBV25-1; maybe TRBD2 (5 bases). Trimming removed 6 bases at V and 3 bases at J, with 15 bases between. The CDR3 consists of 14 residues. Germline CDR1 is MGHDK and CDR2 is SYGVNS. The CDR3: CASRARGIGYEQYF. Written as DNA, the CDR3 is TGTGCCAGCAGGGCACGAGGGATAGGCTACGAGCAGTACTTC.

V gene TRBV11-2 combines with J gene TRBJ1-2, with 8 bases identical to TRBD1. The CDR3 is 16 amino acids. After removal of 4 bases from V and 4 bases from J, the junction contained 11 bases not matched to a gene. Per germline, CDR1 SGHAT and CDR2 FQNNGV. CDR3 loop: CASSSYQGAHIYGYTF. For the CDR3, the DNA is TGTGCCAGCAGCTCGTACCAGGGGGCGCATATCTATGGCTACACCTTC.